These 22 T cell receptor beta chains came from one sample sequenced in a study of cytomegalovirus exposure and HLA in healthy donors. PCR was performed using 60 Vbeta and 13 Jbeta primers. The table came from immunoSEQ multiplex PCR; TCRdb's copy has only in-frame clones and leaves some out. The repertoire holds over 95,000 clones, with roughly 82% as singletons. Sequencing was done on a sample of PBMCs. Receptors originate from a man between 35 and 55 years old in good health and CMV-seropositive.

This sequence joins TRBV27 and TRBJ1-2; the match to TRBD1 covers 8 bases. CDR1 is MNHEY and CDR2 is SMNVEV in the germline V gene (reference sequence). The CDR3 runs to 13 residues. V lost 6 bases to trimming and J lost 8 bases; unmatched junction nucleotides: 8. The CDR3 DNA is TGTGCCAGCAGGACACCTGGACAGGGAGGCTACACCTTC. Protein: CASRTPGQGGYTF.

The chain employs TRBV10-1 and TRBJ1-5; 7 bases align to TRBD1. V gave up 5 bases and J gave up 7 bases; unmatched junction bases: 11. Germline lookup yields CDR1 WNHNN and CDR2 SYGVQD (reference sequence). The CDR3 consists of 15 residues. The chain's CDR3 is CASSTGTEIWQPQHF. CDR3 in DNA: TGCGCCAGCAGTACCGGGACAGAGATTTGGCAGCCCCAGCATTTT.

This clone turned up a few times. The CDR3 reads CASAKPGDNSPLHF. The CDR3, as DNA: TGTGCCAGCGCAAAACCAGGGGATAATTCACCCCTCCACTTT. This chain joins TRBV6-5 and TRBJ1-6, with a tentative D call TRBD1 (6 bases). CDR1 is MNHEY and CDR2 is SVGAGI in the germline V gene. The CDR3 has 14 amino acids. V gave up 8 bases and J gave up 5 bases, with 13 bases separating them.

The chain carries TRBV4-3 and TRBJ2-1; 15 bases map to TRBD2. This CDR3 region has 17 residues. Germline CDR1 LGHNA, CDR2 YSLEER. After removal of 3 bases from V and 8 bases from J, the junction contained 8 bases not matched to a gene. The CDR3: CASSHKGTSGGSDEQFF. The CDR3 DNA reads TGCGCCAGCAGCCACAAGGGGACTAGCGGGGGGAGCGATGAGCAGTTCTTC.

The genes are TRBV6-1 and TRBJ1-5; D is unresolved. Germline CDR1 MNHNS, CDR2 SASEGT. The CDR3 totals 15 residues. Trimming cost V 1 base and J 2 bases, with 9 bases left between them. CDR3 sequence: CASSEVQRRNQPQHF. The CDR3 DNA sequence: TGTGCCAGCAGTGAAGTGCAGAGGCGCAATCAGCCCCAGCATTTT.

The table lists this clone with a count of one. The junction departs from germline at one end; a sequencing error may be responsible. The genes are TRBV7-7 and TRBJ2-7; 7 nucleotides line up with TRBD1. This CDR3 is 13 amino acids long. Per germline, CDR1 SSHAT and CDR2 FNYEAQ (reference sequence). CDR3: CASSPTGEREQYF. DNA of the CDR3: TGTGCTAGCAGCCCAACAGGGGAACGCGAGCAGTACTTC.

V gene TRBV28 combines with J gene TRBJ1-5, with D unclear. V was trimmed by 3 bases and J by 2 bases, leaving 11 bases between them. Germline V gives CDR1 MDHEN, CDR2 SYDVKM. The CDR3 has 15 amino acids. CDR3 loop: CASSFEREGNQPQHF. Written as DNA, the CDR3 is TGTGCCAGCAGTTTTGAGCGAGAGGGCAATCAGCCCCAGCATTTT.

This clone was seen only a few times. The chain employs TRBV7-2 and TRBJ2-7; 12 bases agree with TRBD2. This CDR3 has 15 amino acids. Trimming took 4 bases from V and 2 from J; bases not matched to a gene: 3. Germline CDR1 is SGHTA and CDR2 is FQGNSA. The CDR3 loop is CASSSLAGGPYEQYF. In DNA, the CDR3 is TGTGCCAGCAGCTCGCTAGCGGGGGGGCCCTACGAGCAGTACTTC.

This chain uses TRBV5-4 with TRBJ2-7, with 10 bases lining up with TRBD1. V lost 4 bases, J lost 2 bases, and 9 bases stayed unmatched. This CDR3 spans 16 amino acids. Germline CDR1 is SGHNT and CDR2 is YYREEE (reference sequence). In DNA form, the CDR3 reads TGTGCCAGCAGCACAAGACAGGGGGCACTTACCTACGAGCAGTACTTC. Translated, it gives CASSTRQGALTYEQYF.

This clone has only a few counts. V usage is TRBV6-5 and J usage is TRBJ2-7, with TRBD1 identical over 7 bases. Germline V gene lookup returns CDR1 MNHEY and CDR2 SVGAGI. After removal of 6 bases from V and 7 bases from J, the junction contained 12 bases not matched to a gene. The CDR3 has 14 residues. In DNA form, the CDR3 reads TGTGCCAGCAGAACGGTTGACAGGGCGGAGGAGCAGTACTTC. Its protein is CASRTVDRAEEQYF.

The chain carries TRBV6-1 and TRBJ1-3; D possibly corresponds to TRBD1 (6 bases). The CDR3 sequence is 16 residues long. V gave up 4 bases and J gave up 1 base, with 14 bases separating them. Per germline, CDR1 MNHNS and CDR2 SASEGT. In DNA, the CDR3 is TGTGCCAGCAGTGGTGCCCAACAGGGATCTGGAAACACCATATATTTT. Its protein is CASSGAQQGSGNTIYF.

This clone was counted between two and nine times. The chain joins TRBV6-1 to TRBJ1-2; 9 bases line up with TRBD1. V was pared by 6 bases and J by 8 bases, with 4 bases of the junction left unmatched. Germline CDR1 MNHNS, CDR2 SASEGT. The CDR3 covers 12 residues. Here the CDR3 DNA reads TGTGCCAGCAGGGGGACAGGGTTAGGCTACACCTTC. It specifies CASRGTGLGYTF.

The V call is TRBV29-1, the J call TRBJ2-5; 7 bases map to TRBD1. This CDR3 has 13 amino acids. Trimming took 6 bases from V and 3 from J; bases not matched to a gene: 7. Germline V gene data show CDR1 as SQVTM and CDR2 as ANQGSEA. CDR3 protein: CSVGRDREETQYF. CDR3 in DNA: TGCAGCGTGGGACGGGACAGAGAAGAGACCCAGTACTTC.

The CDR3 DNA follows: TGTGCCAGCAGCAACAAAGGGGCCTACGAGCAGTACTTC. The encoded protein is CASSNKGAYEQYF. The chain links TRBV11-2 to TRBJ2-7, with a possible D match to TRBD1 (5 bases). Per the germline V gene, CDR1 is SGHAT and CDR2 is FQNNGV. CDR3 size: 13 residues. With 5 bases removed from V and 2 bases from J, the gap between germline ends came to 10 bases. The full variable domain, with the rest looked up from reference TRBV11-2 and TRBJ2-7, is EAGVAQSPRYKIIEKRQSVAFWCNPISGHATLYWYQQILGQGPKLLIQFQNNGVVDDSQLPKDRFSAERLKGVDSTLKIQPAKLEDSAVYLCASSNKGAYEQYFGPGTRLTVT.

This chain uses TRBV5-1 with TRBJ1-6; D is uncertain. This CDR3 comprises 12 residues. Germline CDR1 and CDR2: SGHRS and YFSETQ. V was shortened by 4 bases and J by 7 bases, with 6 bases between the two germline ends. The CDR3 here is CASSEGNSPLHF. CDR3 coding DNA: TGCGCCAGCAGCGAGGGAAATTCACCCCTCCACTTT. Supplemented by reference TRBV5-1 and TRBJ1-6, the full variable domain reads KAGVTQTPRYLIKTRGQQVTLSCSPISGHRSVSWYQQTPGQGLQFLFEYFSETQRNKGNFPGRFSGRQFSNSRSEMNVSTLELGDSALYLCASSEGNSPLHFGNGTRLTVT.

V and J are TRBV19 and TRBJ2-7; D is perhaps TRBD1 (5 bases). V lost 5 bases and J lost 2, with 10 bases in between. The CDR3 is 13 residues long. Germline-derived CDR1 and CDR2 are LNHDA and SQIVND (reference sequence). CDR3 DNA: TGTGCCAGTAGTCCGACAGACGCCTACGAGCAGTACTTC. Translating it yields CASSPTDAYEQYF.

The table lists this clone with a count of one. One end of the junction is discordant with germline, which a read error may explain. V usage is TRBV6-6 and J usage is TRBJ1-5; weak D call: TRBD1 (5 bases). This CDR3 spans 13 amino acids. Germline-derived CDR1 and CDR2 are MNHNY and SVGAGI (reference sequence). The CDR3 protein is CASSTGPDQPQHF. Written as DNA, the CDR3 is TGTGCCAGCAGCACAGGCCCCGATCAACCCCAGCATTTT.

The chain has TRBV7-2 and TRBJ1-2, with a tentative D call TRBD1 (5 bases). The germline gives CDR1 SGHTA, CDR2 FQGNSA. This CDR3 comprises 18 residues. Trimming stripped 7 bases from V and 8 bases from J, with 32 bases between. CDR3 loop: CASTLLASFGGDRGGYTF. In DNA form, the CDR3 reads TGTGCCAGCACCCTATTGGCGTCATTCGGGGGAGATCGGGGCGGCTACACCTTC.

The chain couples TRBV11-2 to TRBJ2-6, with a possible D match to TRBD1 (6 bases). The V gene's germline CDR1 is SGHAT and CDR2 FQNNGV. This CDR3 contains 16 residues. V lost 4 bases, J lost 1 base, and 11 bases lay in between. CDR3 nucleotides: TGTGCCAGCAGCTGGGACAAAAGATCTGGGGCCAACGTCCTGACTTTC. It translates to CASSWDKRSGANVLTF.

The chain combines TRBV11-2 with TRBJ1-6; no definite D call. The CDR3 extends over 12 amino acids. V lost 2 bases, J lost 9 bases, and 5 bases lay in between. Germline assignment: CDR1 SGHAT and CDR2 FQNNGV. The CDR3 sequence is CASSLFGSPLHF. The CDR3 region has the DNA TGTGCCAGCAGCTTATTCGGTTCACCCCTCCACTTT.

The V gene is TRBV4-3, the J gene TRBJ2-3; no reliable D call. Trimming pared 4 bases from V and 1 base from J, leaving 12 bases between. The CDR3 consists of 15 residues. CDR1 LGHNA and CDR2 YSLEER come from the germline V gene. The DNA for the CDR3 is TGCGCCAGCAGCCTAGTTTCCCTCGGCACAGATACGCAGTATTTT. This encodes CASSLVSLGTDTQYF.

This clone has more than one count but fewer than ten. V gene TRBV11-1 combines with J gene TRBJ1-2; no definite D call. The CDR3 has 14 residues. The V end was cut by 5 bases, the J end by 10 bases, with 20 bases between. The germline gives CDR1 SGHAT, CDR2 FQDESV (reference sequence). The CDR3 coding sequence is TGTGCCAGCAGCCCGGGGAGCTCCCCTTCGAACTACACCTTC. Encoded protein: CASSPGSSPSNYTF.